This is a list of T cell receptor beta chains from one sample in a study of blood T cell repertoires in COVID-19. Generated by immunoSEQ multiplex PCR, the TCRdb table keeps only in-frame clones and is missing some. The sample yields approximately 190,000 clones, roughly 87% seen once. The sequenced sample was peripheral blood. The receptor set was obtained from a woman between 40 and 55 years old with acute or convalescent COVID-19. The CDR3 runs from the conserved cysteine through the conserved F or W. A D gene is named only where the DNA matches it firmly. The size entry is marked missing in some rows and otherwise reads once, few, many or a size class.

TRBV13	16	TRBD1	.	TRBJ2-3	TGTGCCAGCAGCTCCCCGACAGGGAAAGGGGGAGATACGCAGTATTTT	CASSSPTGKGGDTQYF
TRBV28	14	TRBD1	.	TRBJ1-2	TGTGCCAGCAGTTCCCGTTGGGACAGGGCTGGCTACACCTTC	CASSSRWDRAGYTF
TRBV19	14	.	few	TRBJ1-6	TGTGCCAGTATGCGGGCTGCCCATAATTCACCCCTCCACTTT	CASMRAAHNSPLHF
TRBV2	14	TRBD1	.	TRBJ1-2	TGTGCCAGCAGTCGACAGGGAGTAGAGTATGGCTACACCTTC	CASSRQGVEYGYTF
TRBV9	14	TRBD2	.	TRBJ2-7	TGTGCCAGCAGCCCGAGGACTAGGACCTACGAGCAGTACTTC	CASSPRTRTYEQYF
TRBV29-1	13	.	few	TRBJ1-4	TGCAGCGTACCAGGGCGCGATAATCAAAAACTGTTTTTT	CSVPGRDNQKLFF
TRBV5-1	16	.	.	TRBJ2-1	TGCGCCAGCAGCGGGTCGGGGGGCGCAGGGTACAATGAGCAGTTCTTC	CASSGSGGAGYNEQFF
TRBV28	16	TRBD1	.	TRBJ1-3	TGTGCCAGCAGTTTAGGGGCAGGGGGCGATGGAAACACCATATATTTT	CASSLGAGGDGNTIYF
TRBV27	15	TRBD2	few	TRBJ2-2	TGTGCCAGCAGCGGGGGGGGCGGAAGAGGCGGGGAGCTGTTTTTT	CASSGGGGRGGELFF
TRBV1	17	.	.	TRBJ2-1	TGCACCAGCAGCCAAGAAGGATCAACCGGGATCTACAATGAGCAGTTCTTC	CTSSQEGSTGIYNEQFF
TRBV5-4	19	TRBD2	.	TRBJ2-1	TGTGCCAGCAGCTTGGTGGGACTAGCGGGCCGCGACTCCTACAATGAGCAGTTCTTC	CASSLVGLAGRDSYNEQFF
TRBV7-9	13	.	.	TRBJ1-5	TGTGCCAGCAGCCGACAGTCCAATCAGCCCCAGCATTTT	CASSRQSNQPQHF
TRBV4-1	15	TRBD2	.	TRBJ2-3	TGCGCCAGCAGCCCTAGCGGGTCAAGCACAGATACGCAGTATTTT	CASSPSGSSTDTQYF
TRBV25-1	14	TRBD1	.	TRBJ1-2	TGTGCCAGCACTTTTACAGGGGGCGCCGGTGGCTACACCTTC	CASTFTGGAGGYTF
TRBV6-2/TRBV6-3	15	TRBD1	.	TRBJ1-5	TGTGCCAGCAGTTACTCAACAGGGGGAGCTTGGCCCCAGCATTTT	CASSYSTGGAWPQHF
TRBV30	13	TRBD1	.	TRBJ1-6	TGTGCCTGGAACGGACAGGGAAGGTCACCCCTCCACTTT	CAWNGQGRSPLHF
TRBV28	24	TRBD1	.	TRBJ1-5	TGTGCCAGCACTGGTAGTTGGGTGCTAACCGATACCCAGGGGGCGGGGAAAAGCAATCAGCCCCAGCATTTT	CASTGSWVLTDTQGAGKSNQPQHF
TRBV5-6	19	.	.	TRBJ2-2	TGTGCCAGCAGCGCCCCGGAATGGCCGGGGAAGGCGGACACCGGGGAGCTGTTTTTT	CASSAPEWPGKADTGELFF
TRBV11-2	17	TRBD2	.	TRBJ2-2	TGTGCCAGCACCCACAGGGGACTAGCGGAGAACACCGGGGAGCTGTTTTTT	CASTHRGLAENTGELFF
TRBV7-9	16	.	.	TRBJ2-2	TGTGCCAGCAGCCGAGCAGGGCAGACGAACACCGGGGAGCTGTTTTTT	CASSRAGQTNTGELFF
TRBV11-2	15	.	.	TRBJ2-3	TGTGCCAGCAGCTTGAGGGTGGATTTAACAGATACGCAGTATTTT	CASSLRVDLTDTQYF
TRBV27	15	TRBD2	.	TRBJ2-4	TGTGCCAGCAGTTTTTCTAGCGGGAGAGAGGACATTCAGTACTTC	CASSFSSGREDIQYF
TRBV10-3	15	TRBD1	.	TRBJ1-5	TGTGCCATTCCGGGACAGGGTAATTTGAATCAGCCCCAGCATTTT	CAIPGQGNLNQPQHF
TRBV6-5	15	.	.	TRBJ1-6	TGTGCCAGCAACCGGAAGGGCATGGGAGTTTCACCCCTCCACTTT	CASNRKGMGVSPLHF
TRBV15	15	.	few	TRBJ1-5	TGTGCCACCAGCAGTTCGGGGGGCGGCAATCAGCCCCAGCATTTT	CATSSSGGGNQPQHF
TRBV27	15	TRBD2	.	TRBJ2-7	TGTGCCAGCAGGACCCTAGCGGGAGTGTTGGGGGAGCAGTACTTC	CASRTLAGVLGEQYF
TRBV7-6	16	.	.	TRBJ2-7	TGTGCCAGCAGCTTAGGCCTCTCCCGGGATTTTTACGAGCAGTACTTC	CASSLGLSRDFYEQYF
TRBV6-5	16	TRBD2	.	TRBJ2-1	TGTGCCAGCAGTTACCCAGCGGGGGGGACCTACAATGAGCAGTTCTTC	CASSYPAGGTYNEQFF
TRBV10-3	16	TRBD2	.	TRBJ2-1	TGTGCCATCAGTGAAAGGAGCGGGAGGCAGTACAATGAGCAGTTCTTC	CAISERSGRQYNEQFF
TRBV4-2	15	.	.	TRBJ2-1	TGTGCCAGCAGTCGTACTACCAGCTCCTACAATGAGCAGTTCTTC	CASSRTTSSYNEQFF
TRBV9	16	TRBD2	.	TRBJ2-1	TGTGCCAGCAGCGTACATTCCGGGACTAGCGTCAATGAGCAGTTCTTC	CASSVHSGTSVNEQFF
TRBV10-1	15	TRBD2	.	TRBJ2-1	TGCGCCAGCAGTGGGGGACTAGCGGTCTACAATGAGCAGTTCTTC	CASSGGLAVYNEQFF
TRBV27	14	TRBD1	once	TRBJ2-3	TGTGCCAGCAGCGACAGGGGATATACAGATACGCAGTATTTT	CASSDRGYTDTQYF
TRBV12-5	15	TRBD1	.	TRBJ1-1	TGTGCTAGTGGTTTGGCCGAGACAGGGTTCACTGAAGCTTTCTTT	CASGLAETGFTEAFF
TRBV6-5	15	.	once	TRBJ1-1	TGTGCCAGCAGTTTGCGGGTGGGGGGTGCGACTGAAGCTTTCTTT	CASSLRVGGATEAFF
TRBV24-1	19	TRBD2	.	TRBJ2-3	TGTGCCACCAGTGACCCAGGACTAGCGGGGGGGTTTAGCACAGATACGCAGTATTTT	CATSDPGLAGGFSTDTQYF
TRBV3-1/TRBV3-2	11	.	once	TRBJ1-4	TGTGCCAGCAGCCAACGTGAAAAACTGTTTTTT	CASSQREKLFF
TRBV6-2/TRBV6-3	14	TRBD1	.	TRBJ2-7	TGTGCCAGCAGTTGGACAGGGATTCCCTACGAGCAGTACTTC	CASSWTGIPYEQYF
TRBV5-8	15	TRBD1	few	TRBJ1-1	TGTGCCAGCAGCCAACCGGGACAGGGGAACACTGAAGCTTTCTTT	CASSQPGQGNTEAFF
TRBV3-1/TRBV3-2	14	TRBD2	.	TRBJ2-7	TGTGCCAGCAGCCCTACTAGCGTTCCCTACGAGCAGTACTTC	CASSPTSVPYEQYF
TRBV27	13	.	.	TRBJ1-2	TGTGCCAGCAGTTTAGGGAGTTACTATGGCTACACCTTC	CASSLGSYYGYTF